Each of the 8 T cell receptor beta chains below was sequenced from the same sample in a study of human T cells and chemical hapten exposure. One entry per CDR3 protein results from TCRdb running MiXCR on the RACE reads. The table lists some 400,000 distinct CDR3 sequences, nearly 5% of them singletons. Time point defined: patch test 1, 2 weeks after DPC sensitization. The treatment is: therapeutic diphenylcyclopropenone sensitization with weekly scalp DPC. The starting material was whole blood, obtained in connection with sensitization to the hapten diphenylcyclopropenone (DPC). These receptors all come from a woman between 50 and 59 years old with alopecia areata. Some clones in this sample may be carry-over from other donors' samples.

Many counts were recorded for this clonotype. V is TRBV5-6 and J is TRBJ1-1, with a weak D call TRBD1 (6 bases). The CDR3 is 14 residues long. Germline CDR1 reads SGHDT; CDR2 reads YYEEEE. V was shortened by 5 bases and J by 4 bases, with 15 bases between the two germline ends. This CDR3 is CASRSTGTLTEAFF. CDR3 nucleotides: TGTGCCAGCAGATCTACAGGGACCCTCACTGAAGCTTTCTTT. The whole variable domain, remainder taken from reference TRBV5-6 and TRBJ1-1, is DAGVTQSPTHLIKTRGQQVTLRCSPKSGHDTVSWYQQALGQGPQFIFQYYEEEERQRGNFPDRFSGHQFPNYSSELNVNALLLGDSALYLCASRSTGTLTEAFFGQGTRLTVV.

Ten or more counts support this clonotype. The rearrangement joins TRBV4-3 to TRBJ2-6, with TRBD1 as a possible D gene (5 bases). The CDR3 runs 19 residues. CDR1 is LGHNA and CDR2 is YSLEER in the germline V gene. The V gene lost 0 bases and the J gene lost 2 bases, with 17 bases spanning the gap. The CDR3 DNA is TGCGCCAGCAGCCAAGATACCCCACAGGTGGGGCCTGGGGCCAACGTCCTGACTTTC. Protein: CASSQDTPQVGPGANVLTF.

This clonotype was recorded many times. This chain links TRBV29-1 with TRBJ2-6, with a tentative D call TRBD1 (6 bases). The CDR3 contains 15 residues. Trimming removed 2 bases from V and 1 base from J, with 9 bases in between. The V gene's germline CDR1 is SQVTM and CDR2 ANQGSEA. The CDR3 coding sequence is TGCAGCGTTGAACCGACAGGATCTGGGGCCAACGTCCTGACTTTC. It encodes CSVEPTGSGANVLTF.

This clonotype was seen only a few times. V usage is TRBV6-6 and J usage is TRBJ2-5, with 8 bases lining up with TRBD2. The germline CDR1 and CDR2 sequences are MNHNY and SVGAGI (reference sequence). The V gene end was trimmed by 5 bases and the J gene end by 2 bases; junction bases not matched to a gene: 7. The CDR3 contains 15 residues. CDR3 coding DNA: TGTGCCAGCAGTCCCGGGACTAGAGAGCAAGAGACCCAGTACTTC. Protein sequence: CASSPGTREQETQYF.

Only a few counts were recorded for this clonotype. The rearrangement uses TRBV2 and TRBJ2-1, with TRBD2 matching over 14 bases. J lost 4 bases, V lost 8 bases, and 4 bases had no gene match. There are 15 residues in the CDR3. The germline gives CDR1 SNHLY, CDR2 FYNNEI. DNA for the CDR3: TGTGCCAGCCTAGGGACTAGCGGGGGTTACAATGAGCAGTTCTTC. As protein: CASLGTSGGYNEQFF.

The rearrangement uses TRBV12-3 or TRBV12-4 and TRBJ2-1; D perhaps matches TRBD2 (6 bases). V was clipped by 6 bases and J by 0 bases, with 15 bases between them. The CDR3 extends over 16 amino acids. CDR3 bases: TGTGCCAGCAGCTCCCAGGAGGGAGGCTCCTACAATGAGCAGTTCTTC. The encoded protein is CASSSQEGGSYNEQFF.

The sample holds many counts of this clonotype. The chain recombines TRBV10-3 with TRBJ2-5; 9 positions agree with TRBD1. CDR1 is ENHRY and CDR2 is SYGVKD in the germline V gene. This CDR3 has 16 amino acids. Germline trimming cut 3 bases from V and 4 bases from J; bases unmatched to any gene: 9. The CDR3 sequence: CAISDPDRGWPETQYF. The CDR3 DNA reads TGTGCCATCAGTGACCCGGACAGGGGCTGGCCAGAGACCCAGTACTTC.

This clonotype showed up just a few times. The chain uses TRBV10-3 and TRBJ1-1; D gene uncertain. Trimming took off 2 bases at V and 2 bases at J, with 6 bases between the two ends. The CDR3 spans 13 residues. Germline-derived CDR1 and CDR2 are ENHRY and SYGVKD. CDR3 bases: TGTGCCATCAGTGAGCGTTCTAACACTGAAGCTTTCTTT. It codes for CAISERSNTEAFF.